Listed below are T cell receptor beta chains from one sample, sequenced in a study of beta chain features in type 1 diabetes. Profiling relied on immunoSEQ multiplex PCR, and the TCRdb table lists in-frame clones only, not all of them. Counted here are almost 350,000 clones, 8% occurring once; the ten biggest clones make up approximately 0.44%. Material for sequencing was central memory CD4+ T cells from blood. These receptors came from a young woman in good health. Both conserved end residues are part of each CDR3. The D gene is left open where the match is weak. Clone sizes are given selectively: once, few, many, or a class where the clone is expanded.

cdr3_nt cdr3_aa v_call d_call j_call clone_size
TGTGCCAGCACCCGGACAGGTTTCACAGATACGCAGTATTTT CASTRTGFTDTQYF TRBV27 TRBD1 TRBJ2-3 once
TGTGCCAGCAGCGCCTCGACGGACCAAGAGACCCAGTACTTC CASSASTDQETQYF TRBV7-9 . TRBJ2-5 .
TGTGCCAGCAGTTTACCGGGGACCAGCTCGTTCTTC CASSLPGTSSFF TRBV28 . TRBJ2-1 many
TGTGCCAGCAGCCGACAGGGGTTGGAAAACATTCAGTACTTC CASSRQGLENIQYF TRBV7-2 TRBD1 TRBJ2-4 .
TGTGCCAGTAGTATTACGAAGGGTTTTCAGCCCCAGCATTTT CASSITKGFQPQHF TRBV19 . TRBJ1-5 .
TGCGCCAGCAGCTTGGGTGGGACAGGGATCAATGAGCAGTTCTTC CASSLGGTGINEQFF TRBV5-1 TRBD1 TRBJ2-1 .
TGTGCCAGCAGCCCCAGTGGACTAGCGGGAAGGGGTACAGATACGCAGTATTTT CASSPSGLAGRGTDTQYF TRBV7-3 TRBD2 TRBJ2-3 .
TGTGCCAGTAGTATCGGCTTCAAGGATACGCAGTATTTT CASSIGFKDTQYF TRBV19 . TRBJ2-3 .
TGTGCCAGCAGCTCTCAGAATGAGCAGTTCTTC CASSSQNEQFF TRBV7-2 . TRBJ2-1 many
TGTGCCAGCAGCTTAGCTCGGTCAGGGGGCCGTTATGGCTACACCTTC CASSLARSGGRYGYTF TRBV7-2 TRBD1 TRBJ1-2 .
TGTGCCAGCAGCTTAGCTCGCGGGACAGAGTACGAGCAGTACTTC CASSLARGTEYEQYF TRBV11-2 . TRBJ2-7 .
TGTGCCAGCTCTCCCCAGGGGAATGGTGGCTACACCTTC CASSPQGNGGYTF TRBV18 . TRBJ1-2 few
TGTGCCAGCAGCTTAGTAAACCAGAGGAACACTGAAGCTTTCTTT CASSLVNQRNTEAFF TRBV7-9 . TRBJ1-1 many
TGTGCCAGCAGCAGAGGGACTGTCGAAGATACGCAGTATTTT CASSRGTVEDTQYF TRBV5-4 . TRBJ2-3 many
TGTGCCAGCAGCTTGGACCCTTCAAACACCATATATTTT CASSLDPSNTIYF TRBV5-4 . TRBJ1-3 few
TGTGCCAGCAGCCTCCCAAACCAAGAGACCCAGTACTTC CASSLPNQETQYF TRBV5-6 . TRBJ2-5 many
TGCAGCGTGTATCAGCGGGGCTACACAGATACGCAGTATTTT CSVYQRGYTDTQYF TRBV29-1 TRBD2 TRBJ2-3 .
TGTGCCAGCAGTTCCGATCGAACAGGAACGCAGTACTTC CASSSDRTGTQYF TRBV11-1 . TRBJ2-7 .
TGTGCCAGCAGCCCTGACAGGGGGCTTCAAGAGACCCAGTACTTC CASSPDRGLQETQYF TRBV7-2 TRBD1 TRBJ2-5 few
TGTGCCAGCAGCTTGTACCAGGCCTACAATGAGCAGTTCTTC CASSLYQAYNEQFF TRBV5-6 . TRBJ2-1 .
TGTGCCAGCAGCCGGAAAGGGTTCGGGACAGGGTACTCCTACGAGCAGTACTTC CASSRKGFGTGYSYEQYF TRBV13 TRBD1 TRBJ2-7 .
TGTGCCAGTAGTATACTTGGACAGTTTGGCAATCAGCCCCAGCATTTT CASSILGQFGNQPQHF TRBV19 . TRBJ1-5 .
TGTGCCAGCAGCTACCAACCAGGAGGTTATGGCTACACCTTC CASSYQPGGYGYTF TRBV6-1 . TRBJ1-2 few
TGTGCCAGCAACAGGGATGGGACAGATACGCAGTATTTT CASNRDGTDTQYF TRBV6-5 . TRBJ2-3 few
TGTGCCAGCAGCTTAGGGCGGAATAGCAATCAGCCCCAGCATTTT CASSLGRNSNQPQHF TRBV7-6 . TRBJ1-5 .
TGTGCCATCAGTGAGCGGGTGAACACCGGGGAGCTGTTTTTT CAISERVNTGELFF TRBV10-3 . TRBJ2-2 many
TGTGCCAGCAGCCGACAGGGAAAGGGAGAGACCCAGTACTTC CASSRQGKGETQYF TRBV7-2 TRBD1 TRBJ2-5 .
TGTGCCAGCAGCTTAATGGCGGGAGGCACCTACGAGCAGTACTTC CASSLMAGGTYEQYF TRBV7-2 TRBD2 TRBJ2-7 .
TGCAGCGTGGACAAGGCCGGCTACACCTTC CSVDKAGYTF TRBV29-1 . TRBJ1-2 .
TGTGCCAGCAGTTTAAAGGGACAGGGCAATCAGCCCCAGCATTTT CASSLKGQGNQPQHF TRBV28 TRBD1 TRBJ1-5 few
TGCAGCGTTGCCGCTTGGGGCAGGGGTAAAGAGACCCAGTACTTC CSVAAWGRGKETQYF TRBV29-1 . TRBJ2-5 few
TGTGCCAGCAGCTTAAGGGCCGGGACTAGTTACAATGAGCAGTTCTTC CASSLRAGTSYNEQFF TRBV7-3 TRBD2 TRBJ2-1 many
TGTGCCAGCAGTGGGGCGAACACCGGGGAGCTGTTTTTT CASSGANTGELFF TRBV25-1 . TRBJ2-2 few
TGTGCCAGCAGCCCCCCAGAGCAGTTCTTC CASSPPEQFF TRBV7-9 . TRBJ2-1 many
TGTGCCAGCAGCCAAGACAGAAACTTCCCCCTCCACTTT CASSQDRNFPLHF TRBV14 . TRBJ1-6 .
TGCAGCGTTGAAGGGGGACAGGGGGCGAATGAGCAGTTCTTC CSVEGGQGANEQFF TRBV29-1 TRBD1 TRBJ2-1 few
TGTGCCAGCTCATCACAGGGGGCGGGGAACGAGCAGTACTTC CASSSQGAGNEQYF TRBV18 TRBD1 TRBJ2-7 few
TGTGCCAGCAGTTCTGGACGAAAATACGAGCAGTACTTC CASSSGRKYEQYF TRBV28 . TRBJ2-7 few
TGTGCCAGCAGCTTCATGGGGGTTTCCTACGAGCAGTACTTC CASSFMGVSYEQYF TRBV5-5 . TRBJ2-7 .
TGTGCCAGCAGGATTCCAAACACCGGGGAGCTGTTTTTT CASRIPNTGELFF TRBV7-2 . TRBJ2-2 .